This TCR beta chain emerged from a study of low-dose radiotherapy and immunotherapy resistance in tumors. Whole-study context: Every two weeks patients got nivolumab 240 mg flat dose, plus ipilimumab 1 mg/kg every six weeks, intravenously.

The time point is: before trial treatment. Donors were treated with nivolumab, ipilimumab, aspirin, and low-dose cyclophosphamide and radiotherapy. First-strand cDNA relied on TRAV- and TRBV-specific primers spanning alpha and beta chains. A roughly 19-cycle PCR with a constant-region primer and V-primer adapter amplified TCRs. In vitro transcription was used to amplify the isolated mRNA. TCRdb redid the calling of the reads with MiXCR, one entry per CDR3 protein. The sample has approximately 90,000 distinct CDR3 sequences, over 15% seen once. Many counts were recorded for this clonotype. The specimen was PBMCs, collected before treatment. This receptor was taken from a male donor with prostate cancer.

The CDR3 reads CASSYGAERGYTF. CDR3 DNA sequence: TGTGCCAGCAGTTACGGGGCGGAACGTGGCTACACCTTC. J is TRBJ1-2 and V is TRBV6-2 or TRBV6-3; TRBD1 is a possible D gene (5 bases). Trimming stripped 2 bases from V and 7 bases from J, with 11 bases between. Looked up from germline, CDR1 is MNHEY and CDR2 is SVGEGT. The CDR3 totals 13 residues.